This is a list of T cell receptor beta chains from one sample in a study of CD8 T cells in ankylosing spondylitis. TCRdb re-called the 5' RACE reads with MiXCR, one entry per CDR3 protein. Altogether some 120,000 distinct CDR3 sequences are present, roughly 13% being singletons, with the ten largest covering around 3%. Sequencing used blood, either unsorted or a sorted T cell fraction (not recorded which). The receptors come from a female donor with ankylosing spondylitis or in good health (not recorded which). The conserved cysteine and the conserved F or W are not part of the CDR3 here.

j_call v_call cdr3_aa
TRBJ2-5 TRBV5-1 ASSLELLGGQY
TRBJ2-1 TRBV7-2 ASSPNLASIYNEQF
TRBJ2-7 TRBV15 ATSRNLEGNEQY
TRBJ2-7 TRBV6-5 ASSYRGRSHEQY
TRBJ2-1 TRBV20-1 SARDGGGASYNEQF
TRBJ2-3 TRBV28 ASRKRGGHTDTQY
TRBJ2-1 TRBV11-2 ASSLDLAGVNEQF
TRBJ2-3 TRBV6-1 ASSGTITCTDTQY
TRBJ1-5 TRBV20-1 SAGGKKAQPQH
TRBJ1-5 TRBV20-1 SARGVWASNQPQH
TRBJ2-7 TRBV15 ATSREVGREQY
TRBJ1-1 TRBV29-1 SVEVQANEAF
TRBJ2-1 TRBV20-1 SPAGGLSFEQF
TRBJ2-3 TRBV7-2 ASSFGAGGVTDTQY
TRBJ2-1 TRBV5-5 ASSLANRVASSYNEQF
TRBJ2-7 TRBV6-5 ASSYLQGPYEQY
TRBJ2-7 TRBV6-5 ASSYEGIYSYEQY
TRBJ2-7 TRBV7-6 ASSFFAVGQLSSYEQY
TRBJ2-1 TRBV24-1 ATSDSGRNNEQF
TRBJ2-5 TRBV20-1 SARVLREDKETQY
TRBJ2-1 TRBV5-1 ASSRGQGDYNEQF
TRBJ2-4 TRBV12-3/TRBV12-4 ASSLLGENIQY
TRBJ2-5 TRBV29-1 SVGSSVQETQY
TRBJ1-1 TRBV20-1 SARPAGHKNTEAF
TRBJ1-1 TRBV5-1 ASSLGQGRGGTEAF
TRBJ2-3 TRBV14 ASSQAIAGGTSTDTQY
TRBJ2-2 TRBV5-1 ASSSQGSAGELF
TRBJ2-2 TRBV20-1 SASRGLAGTVTGELF
TRBJ2-7 TRBV3-1 ASSQSYRERSYEQY
TRBJ1-5 TRBV20-1 SARPQGVNQPQH
TRBJ2-3 TRBV7-9 ASSPWTRNMGDTQY
TRBJ2-7 TRBV27 ASSYERGEQY
TRBJ1-6 TRBV7-2 ASSIRTGGYNSPLH
TRBJ2-3 TRBV28 ASGPGVDTQY